These 9 T cell receptor beta chains originate from one sample sequenced in a study of blood T cell repertoires in COVID-19. The protocol was immunoSEQ multiplex PCR, while the TCRdb copy is restricted to in-frame clones and leaves out a portion. There are about 220,000 clones in the sample; 65% to 85% occur only once, and around 13% lies in the top ten. The source material was peripheral blood. These receptors were obtained from a human donor in a cohort sampled during active COVID-19.

The chain is built from TRBV4-3 and TRBJ2-3; TRBD2 matches 9 bases. The germline V gene encodes CDR1 LGHNA and CDR2 YSLEER. The CDR3 spans 18 residues. J lost 4 bases, V lost 3 bases, and 14 bases had no gene match. This CDR3 reads CASSHEYGAGGQADTQYF. As DNA, the CDR3 is TGCGCCAGCAGCCATGAATATGGGGCGGGGGGGCAGGCAGATACGCAGTATTTT.

This clone was recorded at least ten times. Other nucleotide sequences from this sample produce the same CDR3. The chain is built from TRBV7-9 and TRBJ2-7; D unclear. Germline CDR1 reads SEHNR; CDR2 reads FQNEAQ (reference sequence). Trimming removed 5 bases from V and 1 base from J, with 6 bases in between. The CDR3 consists of 12 residues. CDR3 nucleotides: TGTGCCAGCAGCCTCTCTTCCTACGAGCAGTACTTC. Translated: CASSLSSYEQYF.

This clone occurred a few times. The J gene is TRBJ2-3, the V gene TRBV7-9; tentative D call: TRBD2 (5 bases). The CDR3 totals 16 residues. Trimming removed 1 base at V and 2 bases at J, with 13 bases between. Germline CDR1 is SEHNR and CDR2 is FQNEAQ (reference sequence). For the CDR3, the DNA is TGTGCCAGCAGCTTAGGTTGGCTGGAGGACACAGATACGCAGTATTTT. Protein: CASSLGWLEDTDTQYF.

The chain recombines TRBV30 with TRBJ1-5; no firm D call. Germline lookup yields CDR1 GTSNPN and CDR2 SVGIG (reference sequence). The CDR3 contains 13 residues. Deletions cut 3 bases from V and 5 bases from J, with 11 bases between. CDR3 in amino acids: CAWRASRDQPQHF. CDR3 nucleotide sequence: TGTGCCTGGAGAGCGTCGAGGGATCAGCCCCAGCATTTT.

This sequence joins TRBV18 and TRBJ1-1, with TRBD1 matching 9 bases. Trimming at V came to 5 bases and at J to 4 bases, leaving 11 bases not matched to a gene. Germline loops: CDR1 KGHSH, CDR2 LQKENI. This CDR3 comprises 16 residues. The DNA for the CDR3 is TGTGCCAGCTCATCACAGGGGGCGGTAACAAGCACTGAAGCTTTCTTT. The encoded protein is CASSSQGAVTSTEAFF. The full variable domain, its missing parts supplied by reference TRBV18 and TRBJ1-1, is NAGVMQNPRHLVRRRGQEARLRCSPMKGHSHVYWYRQLPEEGLKFMVYLQKENIIDESGMPKERFSAEFPKEGPSILRIQQVVRGDSAAYFCASSSQGAVTSTEAFFGQGTRLTVV.

CDR3 nucleotide sequence: TGTGCCAGTAGTCCCTTCGAGGGTGAAAAACTGTTTTTT. Translation gives CASSPFEGEKLFF. J is TRBJ1-4 and V is TRBV19; no clear D gene. CDR3 length equals 13 residues. The germline V and J ends were trimmed by 5 bases and 7 bases, with 11 bases remaining between them. CDR1 and CDR2 (germline): LNHDA, SQIVND (reference sequence). Complete variable domain (other parts from reference TRBV19 and TRBJ1-4): DGGITQSPKYLFRKEGQNVTLSCEQNLNHDAMYWYRQDPGQGLRLIYYSQIVNDFQKGDIAEGYSVSREKKESFPLTVTSAQKNPTAFYLCASSPFEGEKLFFGSGTQLSVL.

In its sample, this clone was seen a few times. This chain joins TRBV29-1 and TRBJ2-7; maybe TRBD2 (5 bases). The CDR3 is 13 residues long. Trimming stripped 7 bases from V and 1 base from J, with 14 bases between. Per germline, CDR1 SQVTM and CDR2 ANQGSEA. CDR3 residues: CSAGGSHSYEQYF. Here the CDR3 DNA reads TGCAGCGCCGGAGGTTCCCATTCCTACGAGCAGTACTTC.

Written as DNA, the CDR3 is TGTGCCAGCAGCCAATATAGCGGGAGTCGGACAGATACGCAGTATTTT. Translation: CASSQYSGSRTDTQYF. The gene calls are TRBV5-4 and TRBJ2-3; 9 nucleotides match TRBD2. In germline, CDR1 is SGHNT, CDR2 YYREEE (reference sequence). J was trimmed by 3 bases and V by 4 bases; bases with no gene match: 9. This CDR3 spans 16 amino acids.

V gene TRBV9 combines with J gene TRBJ2-7, with a tentative D call TRBD2 (6 bases). The CDR3 totals 14 residues. V lost 2 bases and J lost 0, with 9 bases in between. Germline lookup yields CDR1 SGDLS and CDR2 YYNGEE. CDR3 nucleotides: TGTGCCAGCAGCGTTAGCGGAAACTCCTACGAGCAGTACTTC. This codes for CASSVSGNSYEQYF.